This is a list of T cell receptor beta chains from one sample in a study of T cell responses to AZD1222 COVID-19 vaccine. Produced via immunoSEQ multiplex PCR; TCRdb's table is partial and in-frame only. The table has 180,000 or so clones, around 90% seen once; the top ten hold 1.5% to 2%. The sample was peripheral blood, taken on day 0 of AZD1222 vaccination. Every receptor here comes from an adult in good health. Each CDR3 is given with its conserved first and last residue. The D gene is left open where the match is weak.

v_call	j_call	d_call	cdr3_aa	cdr3_nt
TRBV27	TRBJ1-2	TRBD1	CASSLRGQGAYGYTF	TGTGCCAGCAGTTTGAGGGGACAGGGGGCGTATGGCTACACCTTC
TRBV5-1	TRBJ1-6	NA	CASSPRGSSYNSPLHF	TGCGCCAGCAGCCCCAGGGGAAGCTCCTATAATTCACCCCTCCACTTT
TRBV12-3/TRBV12-4	TRBJ2-1	TRBD2	CASISAGVGEQFF	TGTGCCAGCATCTCAGCGGGAGTCGGGGAGCAGTTCTTC
TRBV28	TRBJ2-1	TRBD2	CASGTSGYNEQFF	TGTGCCAGCGGGACTAGCGGATACAATGAGCAGTTCTTC
TRBV3-1/TRBV3-2	TRBJ2-2	NA	CAAKQANTGELFF	TGTGCAGCCAAACAGGCGAACACCGGGGAGCTGTTTTTT
TRBV5-1	TRBJ2-1	NA	CASSFSVGGYNEQFF	TGCGCCAGCAGCTTTTCGGTCGGTGGCTACAATGAGCAGTTCTTC
TRBV7-3	TRBJ2-3	TRBD2	CASRPSGGVGDTQYF	TGTGCCAGCAGACCTAGCGGGGGGGTCGGCGATACGCAGTATTTT
TRBV6-5	TRBJ2-3	TRBD1	CASRTGANTDTQYF	TGTGCCAGCAGAACAGGGGCTAACACAGATACGCAGTATTTT
TRBV7-2	TRBJ2-7	TRBD2	CASSFDSGRVREQYF	TGTGCCAGCAGCTTTGATAGCGGGAGAGTGAGAGAGCAGTACTTC
TRBV7-6	TRBJ2-2	TRBD2	CASSLGVAGGSNTGELFF	TGTGCCAGCAGCTTAGGGGTAGCGGGGGGTTCGAACACCGGGGAGCTGTTTTTT
TRBV5-1	TRBJ2-5	NA	CASGEETQYF	TGCGCCAGCGGAGAGGAGACCCAGTACTTC
TRBV7-8	TRBJ1-2	TRBD1	CASSGGRGGGDYGYTF	TGTGCCAGCAGCGGCGGTCGAGGAGGGGGCGACTATGGCTACACCTTC
TRBV7-9	TRBJ2-7	TRBD2	CASSLASGIIEQYF	TGTGCCAGCAGCTTGGCTAGCGGGATAATCGAGCAGTACTTC
TRBV7-3	TRBJ2-6	TRBD1	CASSAGQGRSGANVLTF	TGTGCCAGCAGCGCAGGACAGGGGCGCTCTGGGGCCAACGTCCTGACTTTC
TRBV5-1	TRBJ2-5	NA	CASRPIGEETQYF	TGCGCCAGCAGGCCCATAGGCGAAGAGACCCAGTACTTC
TRBV5-1	TRBJ1-1	TRBD1	CASSSGTGNTEAFF	TGCGCCAGCAGCTCGGGGACAGGGAACACTGAAGCTTTCTTT
TRBV5-1	TRBJ2-1	NA	CASSLGPNEQFF	TGCGCCAGCAGCTTGGGCCCAAATGAGCAGTTCTTC
TRBV4-1	TRBJ2-1	TRBD2	CASSQHPGLAGENEQFF	TGCGCCAGCAGCCAACACCCGGGACTAGCGGGGGAAAATGAGCAGTTCTTC
TRBV5-6	TRBJ1-2	TRBD1	CASSFPGGDYGYTF	TGTGCCAGCAGCTTCCCAGGGGGCGACTATGGCTACACCTTC
TRBV2	TRBJ1-4	TRBD1	CASSEAEQGFEKLFF	TGTGCCAGCAGTGAAGCGGAACAGGGGTTTGAAAAACTGTTTTTT
TRBV5-4	TRBJ1-4	NA	CASSLAVNEKLFF	TGTGCCAGCAGCTTGGCGGTTAATGAAAAACTGTTTTTT
TRBV2	TRBJ2-1	TRBD1	CASGRTGVYDEQFF	TGTGCCAGCGGGAGAACAGGGGTTTATGATGAGCAGTTCTTC